Presented here are 17 T cell receptor beta chains from one specimen sequenced in a study of patients and donors after allogeneic stem cell transplantation. TCRdb re-analysed the RT-PCR reads in MiXCR, keeping a single row per CDR3 protein. The table includes about 31,000 distinct CDR3 sequences, approximately 7% detected once. Specimen: blood, either unsorted or a sorted T cell fraction (not recorded which). Receptor source: a human donor who was either an allogeneic HSCT recipient or a stem cell or donor lymphocyte infusion donor (not recorded which). It is not recorded whose cells these are; they may come from a transplant donor.

In its sample, this clonotype was seen many times. V gene TRBV10-3 combines with J gene TRBJ2-1; 12 bases align to TRBD2. CDR1 and CDR2 (germline): ENHRY, SYGVKD. Unmatched junction bases numbered 12, after V lost 6 bases and J lost 12 bases. The CDR3 is 15 amino acids. The CDR3 loop is CAIRSGTSGPQMQFF. DNA for the CDR3: TGTGCCATCAGGTCCGGGACTAGCGGGCCCCAGATGCAGTTCTTC.

This clonotype was found a few times. The genes are TRBV4-3 and TRBJ2-1, with a possible D match to TRBD1 (5 bases). V lost 0 bases to trimming and J lost 0 bases, with 9 bases between them. The CDR3 has 16 amino acids. The V gene's germline CDR1 is LGHNA and CDR2 YSLEER. The DNA for the CDR3 is TGCGCCAGCAGCCAAGATAGGGGTAACTCCTACAATGAGCAGTTCTTC. It encodes CASSQDRGNSYNEQFF.

This clonotype has at least ten counts. The chain recombines TRBV29-1 with TRBJ2-1; 12 bases fit TRBD2. The trim removed 3 bases at V and 4 bases at J, leaving 10 bases unmatched. Germline values: CDR1 SQVTM, CDR2 ANQGSEA. CDR3 size: 17 residues. CDR3 residues: CSVDRSLAGGRYNEQFF. The CDR3 coding sequence is TGCAGCGTTGATAGATCTCTAGCGGGAGGGCGTTACAATGAGCAGTTCTTC.

V gene TRBV7-6 combines with J gene TRBJ2-3, with no clear D. CDR3 length equals 16 residues. Germline CDR1 reads SGHVS; CDR2 reads FNYEAQ. V lost 4 bases and J lost 1, with 15 bases in between. CDR3 nucleotides: TGTGCCAGCAGCTCAGCCTCCAATCCCCGCACAGATACGCAGTATTTT. Translating it yields CASSSASNPRTDTQYF.

This clonotype has a handful of counts. The rearrangement uses TRBV20-1 and TRBJ1-6; D is perhaps TRBD1 (6 bases). This CDR3 region has 15 residues. The V and J ends lost 6 bases and 8 bases respectively, with 20 bases between them. In germline, CDR1 is DFQATT, CDR2 SNEGSKA (reference sequence). The CDR3 here is CSALGRGLGDSPLHF. The CDR3 bases are TGCAGTGCCCTCGGCAGGGGACTAGGGGATTCACCCCTCCACTTT.

Many counts were recorded for this clonotype. The CDR3 loop reads CASSYHPLDYGYTF. The DNA for the CDR3 is TGTGCCAGCAGTTACCACCCCTTGGATTATGGCTACACCTTC. The chain is built from TRBV6-5 and TRBJ1-2; the D is unclear. Per germline, CDR1 MNHEY and CDR2 SVGAGI. V was pared by 2 bases and J by 5 bases, with 12 bases between. The CDR3 loop spans 14 amino acids.

The genes are TRBV10-3 and TRBJ2-6, with 7 bases matching TRBD1. V shed 6 bases and J 0 bases; nucleotides not matched to a gene: 5. Germline values: CDR1 ENHRY, CDR2 SYGVKD. The CDR3 totals 16 residues. Here the CDR3 DNA reads TGTGCCATCAGCGGGACAGAGCTCTCTGGGGCCAACGTCCTGACTTTC. It specifies CAISGTELSGANVLTF.

This clonotype showed up many times. DNA of the CDR3: TGTGCCAGCAGTTTGACCGGGACAGGCCATAATGAAAAACTGTTTTTT. Its translation: CASSLTGTGHNEKLFF. The chain links TRBV27 to TRBJ1-4; 8 nucleotides agree with TRBD1. Germline V lookup: CDR1 MNHEY, CDR2 SMNVEV (reference sequence). V lost 3 bases, J lost 4 bases, and 7 bases stayed unmatched. The CDR3 sequence is 16 residues long.

This clonotype is termed medium-sized. The J gene is TRBJ1-2, the V gene TRBV3-1; D unresolved. The CDR3 length is 15 residues. V lost 0 bases and J 5 bases, leaving 13 bases between the germline ends. Per the germline V gene, CDR1 is LGHDT and CDR2 is YNNKEL (reference sequence). The CDR3 loop reads CASSQDLTDEYGYTF. Written as DNA, the CDR3 is TGTGCCAGCAGCCAAGATTTAACTGACGAGTATGGCTACACCTTC.

This clonotype came up many times. The V gene is TRBV29-1, the J gene TRBJ2-5; 9 bases are a match to TRBD2. The germline V gene encodes CDR1 SQVTM and CDR2 ANQGSEA. The CDR3 loop spans 12 amino acids. With 6 bases clipped from V and 4 bases from J, the junction kept 3 bases outside the gene matches. As DNA, the CDR3 is TGCAGCGTCTTTAGCGGGAGAGAGACCCAGTACTTC. Residues: CSVFSGRETQYF. The full variable domain, its missing parts supplied by reference TRBV29-1 and TRBJ2-5, is SAVISQKPSRDICQRGTSLTIQCQVDSQVTMMFWYRQQPGQSLTLIATANQGSEATYESGFVIDKFPISRPNLTFSTLTVSNMSPEDSSIYLCSVFSGRETQYFGPGTRLLVL.

Ten or more counts support this clonotype. The chain is built from TRBV18 and TRBJ1-5, with unresolved D. Germline V gives CDR1 KGHSH, CDR2 LQKENI. The CDR3 loop spans 14 amino acids. With 6 bases removed from V and 3 bases from J, the gap between germline ends came to 12 bases. The CDR3 spells CASSDQANNQPQHF. CDR3 DNA: TGTGCCAGCTCCGACCAGGCCAACAATCAGCCCCAGCATTTT.

In this sample, this clonotype turned up many times. This chain joins TRBV28 and TRBJ2-5; D unclear. CDR1 and CDR2 (germline): MDHEN, SYDVKM. The CDR3 length is 13 residues. V was pared by 3 bases and J by 5 bases, with 10 bases between. The CDR3 here is CASSLSFRETQYF. DNA for the CDR3: TGTGCCAGCAGTTTGTCCTTCCGGGAGACCCAGTACTTC. Combining the CDR3 with reference TRBV28 and TRBJ2-5 gives the whole variable domain DVKVTQSSRYLVKRTGEKVFLECVQDMDHENMFWYRQDPGLGLRLIYFSYDVKMKEKGDIPEGYSVSREKKERFSLILESASTNQTSMYLCASSLSFRETQYFGPGTRLLVL.

This clonotype was picked up a small number of times. The chain has TRBV7-9 and TRBJ1-1; D unclear. CDR1 is SEHNR and CDR2 is FQNEAQ in the germline V gene (reference sequence). V lost 1 base and J lost 7, with 10 bases in between. This CDR3 region has 13 residues. CDR3 DNA: TGTGCCAGCAGCTTAGTGTCGGGCCTTGAAGCTTTCTTT. This gives the protein CASSLVSGLEAFF.

In this sample, this clonotype turned up many times. The CDR3 DNA reads TGTGCCAGCTCACCAGGGGAACAGGGTCGGGAGCAGTACTTC. It specifies CASSPGEQGREQYF. This rearrangement joins TRBV18 to TRBJ2-7; possible D gene TRBD1, 6 bases. Germline CDR1 and CDR2: KGHSH and LQKENI. This CDR3 is built from 14 residues. Between the trimmed V and J ends, which lost 2 bases and 7 bases, there was a span of 15 bases.

This clonotype was detected ten times or more. The J gene is TRBJ2-1, the V gene TRBV11-3; TRBD2 matches at 8 bases. The CDR3 is made up of 20 amino acids. From germline, CDR1 is SGHNT and CDR2 YENEEA. J was trimmed by 0 bases and V by 2 bases; bases with no gene match: 15. DNA for the CDR3: TGTGCCAGCAGCTTACCCGCCCTTTCTTTAGCGGGACCCTCCTACAATGAGCAGTTCTTC. It yields the protein CASSLPALSLAGPSYNEQFF. The full variable domain, rest sourced from reference TRBV11-3 and TRBJ2-1, is EAGVVQSPRYKIIEKKQPVAFWCNPISGHNTLYWYLQNLGQGPELLIRYENEEAVDDSQLPKDRFSAERLKGVDSTLKIQPAELGDSAVYLCASSLPALSLAGPSYNEQFFGPGTRLTVL.

This clonotype rates as medium-sized. The rearrangement joins TRBV12-3 or TRBV12-4 to TRBJ1-3, with D unclear. This CDR3 contains 14 residues. The V end was cut by 7 bases, the J end by 0 bases, with 10 bases between. The DNA of the CDR3 is TGTGCCAGCACCTTCGGCAGCTCTGGAAACACCATATATTTT. This encodes CASTFGSSGNTIYF.

This clonotype appeared many times. In nucleotides, the CDR3 is TGTGCCAGCAGCCAAGTTACCTTGGGGTCCTACGAGCAGTACTTC. This encodes CASSQVTLGSYEQYF. V and J are TRBV3-1 and TRBJ2-7; the D is unclear. Germline loops: CDR1 LGHDT, CDR2 YNNKEL (reference sequence). The CDR3 totals 15 residues. Trimming cost V 1 base and J 1 base, with 11 bases left between them.